The T cell receptor beta chain described here comes from a study of regulatory T cells in long-lasting Graves disease. Study conclusions and caveats: Persistent disease was characterized by preferential usage of TRBV28, TRBJ1-2 and TRBJ2-5.

This clonotype has a handful of counts. As yet, its antigen is unknown. Construction of the TCR beta libraries employed iRepertoire HTBI primers in conjunction with Arm-PCR of CDR3 regions. TCRdb re-derived calls from the multiplex PCR reads in MiXCR, one entry per CDR3 protein. Of over 400,000 distinct CDR3 sequences detected, around 15% appear once; the ten largest clones hold under 20%. Regarding time point: newly diagnosed GD, antithyroid drugs for less than 3 months. PBMC RNA was the source of the TCR library. Germline lookup yields CDR1 SGHRS and CDR2 YFSETQ. Trimming shortened V by 0 bases and J by 5 bases, and 12 bases separated the two germline ends. The CDR3 runs 15 residues. These data are also associated with another study on T cells in Graves' hyperthyroidism and ophthalmopathy.

This clonotype was sampled from a woman aged 50 to 60 with Graves disease. Sequencing was performed on peripheral blood mononuclear cells (PBMCs), taken at new diagnosis, from a patient treated with antithyroid drugs. This chain links TRBV5-1 with TRBJ1-5, with D possibly TRBD1 on 5 matching bases. The chain's CDR3 is CASSLEPGGDQPQHF. The CDR3, as DNA: TGCGCCAGCAGCTTGGAGCCGGGGGGTGATCAGCCCCAGCATTTT.